The 15 T cell receptor beta chains below come from one sample, sequenced in a study of T cells in Graves' hyperthyroidism and ophthalmopathy. The TCR beta CDR3 regions underwent amplification using RNA transcripts as the source. First-round RT-PCR of the TCR CDR3 relied on the HTBI primer set. TCRdb reanalysed the multiplex PCR reads using MiXCR and keeps one entry per CDR3 protein. The repertoire includes roughly 570,000 distinct CDR3 sequences, roughly 14% of them detected once, and about 7% sits in the top ten. What was sequenced was blood. These receptors all come from a woman in her thirties with Graves' hyperthyroidism.

The table lists this clonotype with a few counts. V usage is TRBV9 and J usage is TRBJ2-7; the D call may be TRBD1 or TRBD2 (6 bases each). Per germline, CDR1 SGDLS and CDR2 YYNGEE. The CDR3 contains 14 residues. The V and J ends lost 0 bases and 3 bases respectively, with 10 bases between them. The CDR3 loop is CASSVEGGSYEQYF. CDR3 DNA sequence: TGTGCCAGCAGCGTAGAGGGGGGAAGCTACGAGCAGTACTTC.

This chain links TRBV20-1 with TRBJ2-7, with TRBD2 matching 12 bases. The CDR3 is made up of 14 amino acids. The germline CDR1 and CDR2 sequences are DFQATT and SNEGSKA (reference sequence). The trim removed 8 bases at V and 2 bases at J, leaving 7 bases unmatched. DNA of the CDR3: TGCAGTTTCTACCTAGCGGGAGGGCCCTACGAGCAGTACTTC. Protein: CSFYLAGGPYEQYF.

There are many counts of this clonotype. The chain links TRBV7-8 to TRBJ2-3; 8 bases map to TRBD2. Germline trimming cut 2 bases from V and 3 bases from J; bases unmatched to any gene: 10. From germline, CDR1 is SGHVS and CDR2 FQNEAQ. The CDR3 contains 17 residues. CDR3 DNA: TGTGCCAGCAGCTTATTCCGGGGACTAGAGTTAACAGATACGCAGTATTTT. Its protein is CASSLFRGLELTDTQYF.

This clonotype occurred many times. This chain links TRBV5-5 with TRBJ1-1; no clear D gene. From germline, CDR1 is SGHKS and CDR2 YYEKEE (reference sequence). This CDR3 spans 14 amino acids. Between the trimmed V and J ends, which lost 0 bases and 10 bases, there was a span of 16 bases. CDR3: CASSLAVGVVGAFF. DNA of the CDR3: TGTGCCAGCAGCTTGGCGGTAGGTGTTGTCGGAGCTTTCTTT.

This clonotype was detected many times. The chain combines TRBV12-3 or TRBV12-4 with TRBJ2-1; TRBD2 agrees at 14 bases. CDR3 size: 17 residues. The V and J ends lost 3 bases and 7 bases, in that order; junction bases with no gene match: 8. The CDR3 DNA is TGTGCCAGCAGTTTCGGGACTAGCGGGAGATTAGAGAATGAGCAGTTCTTC. Translation: CASSFGTSGRLENEQFF.

This clonotype was picked up many times. The chain joins TRBV5-6 to TRBJ2-1; unclear D gene. The CDR3 is made up of 15 amino acids. V was cut by 4 bases and J by 2 bases, with 13 bases left in between. Germline loops: CDR1 SGHDT, CDR2 YYEEEE. The chain's CDR3 is CASSPWARTYNEQFF. The CDR3 coding sequence is TGTGCCAGCAGCCCGTGGGCGCGTACCTACAATGAGCAGTTCTTC. The entire variable domain, with the rest obtained from reference TRBV5-6 and TRBJ2-1, is as follows: DAGVTQSPTHLIKTRGQQVTLRCSPKSGHDTVSWYQQALGQGPQFIFQYYEEEERQRGNFPDRFSGHQFPNYSSELNVNALLLGDSALYLCASSPWARTYNEQFFGPGTRLTVL.

At least ten counts were recorded for this clonotype. This sequence joins TRBV7-3 and TRBJ2-7; D not resolved. Germline assignment: CDR1 SGHTA and CDR2 FQGTGA. Trimming stripped 2 bases from V and 0 bases from J, with 17 bases between. The CDR3 extends over 17 amino acids. This chain's CDR3 is CASSLGPSGTASYEQYF. CDR3 in DNA: TGTGCCAGCAGCTTAGGGCCATCTGGAACCGCCTCCTACGAGCAGTACTTC.

This clonotype was detected many times. The chain is built from TRBV7-9 and TRBJ2-1; D gene uncertain. CDR1 and CDR2 (germline): SEHNR, FQNEAQ (reference sequence). The CDR3 contains 11 residues. V lost 11 bases and J 10 bases, leaving 15 bases between the germline ends. CDR3 bases: TGTGCCCTCGACTGGGTTGGAGAGCAGTTCTTC. Its translation is CALDWVGEQFF. The variable domain in full, completed from reference TRBV7-9 and TRBJ2-1, reads DTGVSQNPRHKITKRGQNVTFRCDPISEHNRLYWYRQTLGQGPEFLTYFQNEAQLEKSRLLSDRFSAERPKGSFSTLEIQRTEQGDSAMYLCALDWVGEQFFGPGTRLTVL.

This clonotype came up many times. This chain's CDR3 is CASSEEGGGNQPQHF. The DNA for the CDR3 is TGTGCCAGCAGTGAAGAAGGGGGGGGAAATCAGCCCCAGCATTTT. The chain employs TRBV6-1 and TRBJ1-5; TRBD1 is a possible D gene (6 bases). This CDR3 has 15 amino acids. V was pared by 1 base and J by 4 bases, with 11 bases between. Germline CDR1 reads MNHNS; CDR2 reads SASEGT.

In this sample, this clonotype turned up a few times. The chain links TRBV9 to TRBJ1-2; the D gene is possibly TRBD1 (5 bases). The CDR3 runs to 13 residues. The V end was cut by 4 bases, the J end by 12 bases, with 19 bases between. CDR1 and CDR2 from the germline V gene are SGDLS and YYNGEE. The DNA for the CDR3 is TGTGCCAGCAGCCTCCGGGACCCCGGCTTTCACACCTTC. This sequence encodes CASSLRDPGFHTF. Together with reference TRBV9 and TRBJ1-2, the CDR3 gives the full variable domain: DSGVTQTPKHLITATGQRVTLRCSPRSGDLSVYWYQQSLDQGLQFLIQYYNGEERAKGNILERFSAQQFPDLHSELNLSSLELGDSALYFCASSLRDPGFHTFGSGTRLTVV.

This clonotype was seen many times. The V call is TRBV5-1, the J call TRBJ2-1, with D possibly TRBD1 on 6 matching bases. This CDR3 contains 14 residues. Germline V gene data show CDR1 as SGHRS and CDR2 as YFSETQ. Trimming cost V 4 bases and J 5 bases, with 13 bases left between them. CDR3 amino acids: CASSRITGNNEQFF. CDR3 coding DNA: TGCGCCAGCAGCCGAATTACAGGGAACAATGAGCAGTTCTTC.

This chain uses TRBV24-1 with TRBJ2-3; D unresolved. Trimming shortened V by 0 bases and J by 2 bases, and 2 bases separated the two germline ends. The CDR3 is made up of 13 amino acids. CDR1 is KGHDR, CDR2 SFDVKD, per germline. The CDR3 here is CATSDLITDTQYF. In nucleotides, the CDR3 is TGTGCCACCAGTGATTTGATCACAGATACGCAGTATTTT.

This clonotype turned up a few times. CDR3 sequence: CSAGRRENTDTQYF. Written as DNA, the CDR3 is TGCAGTGCGGGGCGAAGGGAAAACACAGATACGCAGTATTTT. The V gene is TRBV20-1, the J gene TRBJ2-3, with D maybe TRBD1 (5 bases). Per the germline V gene, CDR1 is DFQATT and CDR2 is SNEGSKA (reference sequence). The CDR3 is made up of 14 amino acids. The V end was cut by 6 bases, the J end by 2 bases, with 15 bases between.

This clonotype was counted at least ten times. The V and J genes are TRBV20-1 and TRBJ2-7, with 10 bases lining up with TRBD2. Losses at the gene ends were 1 base for V and 6 bases for J; bases not matched to a gene: 12. The CDR3 runs 16 residues. CDR1 and CDR2 (germline): DFQATT, SNEGSKA (reference sequence). Here the CDR3 DNA reads TGCAGTGCTAGAGGCCTAGCCAGCGGGAGGGCCTCCGAGCAGTACTTC. Its protein is CSARGLASGRASEQYF.

A few counts support this clonotype. This chain connects TRBV10-3 to TRBJ2-5; D remains unclear. CDR1 is ENHRY and CDR2 is SYGVKD in the germline V gene. The length of the CDR3 is 13 residues. V shed 0 bases and J shed 7 bases, with 9 bases lying between them. The CDR3 coding sequence is TGTGCCATCAGTGAGTCGAAGGCTGGGACCCAGTACTTC. Residues: CAISESKAGTQYF.